The clone carrying this TCR beta chain was observed many times. Each CDR3 protein gets one entry after TCRdb re-called the 5' RACE reads with MiXCR. The repertoire holds roughly 290,000 distinct CDR3 sequences, with roughly 8.6% as singletons. This sample is drawn from a study of identical twins. The V gene's germline CDR1 is MNHEY and CDR2 SMNVEV (reference sequence). This CDR3 contains 13 residues. V lost 6 bases and J 4 bases, leaving 11 bases between the germline ends. The same specimen was also included in a second study, on yellow fever vaccine responses in identical twins.

Source material: CD8+ T cells sorted from blood. V and J are TRBV27 and TRBJ2-3; D gene unclear. The receptor was isolated from a woman younger than 30 in good health. This CDR3 is CASSPSLSDTQYF. For the CDR3, the DNA is TGTGCCAGCAGCCCTAGTTTGTCAGATACGCAGTATTTT.